This T cell receptor beta chain derives from a study of cytomegalovirus exposure and HLA in healthy donors. PCR amplification relied on 60 Vbeta primers (plus 13 Jbeta primers). Original methodology: Counted up in a later analysis, unique TCR beta chains came to approximately 83 million, with around 9.9 million shared. Data came from immunoSEQ multiplex PCR; TCRdb stores just in-frame clones and leaves some out. For V, J and clone size, that table is used; D and trimming come from the DNA. Found here are about 130,000 clones, 84% of them singletons; the top ten hold approximately 2.6%. This CDR3 region has 16 residues. V lost 0 bases to trimming and J lost 0 bases, with 10 bases between them. From germline, CDR1 is SGHNT and CDR2 YYREEE (reference sequence).

This receptor was identified in a man in his fifties or sixties in good health and CMV-seronegative. The sample comprised PBMCs. V and J are TRBV5-4 and TRBJ1-3; D gene unclear. CDR3 amino acids: CASSLGLTGSGNTIYF. The DNA for the CDR3 is TGTGCCAGCAGCTTGGGACTTACTGGCTCTGGAAACACCATATATTTT.